Below, 25 T cell receptor beta chains from the same sample are listed, as sequenced in a study of T cell responses to AZD1222 COVID-19 vaccine. Clones were read by immunoSEQ multiplex PCR, and TCRdb kept only the in-frame ones, dropping some. The table has over 120,000 clones, roughly 90% seen once. The source material was peripheral blood, sampled 28 days after the second AZD1222 dose. These receptors came from an adult who received the AZD1222 COVID-19 vaccine.

The chain employs TRBV30 and TRBJ1-5; D call uncertain. CDR3 length: 13 amino acids. Germline CDR1 GTSNPN, CDR2 SVGIG (reference sequence). V lost 2 bases and J lost 0, with 5 bases in between. CDR3 sequence: CAWSPPSNQPQHF. The CDR3 bases are TGTGCCTGGAGTCCTCCTAGCAATCAGCCCCAGCATTTT.

This clone has only one observation. This chain uses TRBV18 with TRBJ1-5; D unclear. Looked up from germline, CDR1 is KGHSH and CDR2 is LQKENI. This CDR3 comprises 15 residues. The V end was cut by 3 bases, the J end by 4 bases, with 13 bases between. As DNA, the CDR3 is TGTGCCAGCTCACCGGTAAGCCAGTCGAATCAGCCCCAGCATTTT. Protein sequence: CASSPVSQSNQPQHF.

V gene TRBV7-3 combines with J gene TRBJ2-5; D unclear. Trimming stripped 3 bases from V and 4 bases from J, with 9 bases between. Looked up from germline, CDR1 is SGHTA and CDR2 is FQGTGA. The CDR3 is made up of 13 amino acids. CDR3 DNA sequence: TGTGCCAGCAGCTTTGGACCCACAGAGACCCAGTACTTC. Translation: CASSFGPTETQYF.

J is TRBJ2-2 and V is TRBV3-1 (or the pseudogene TRBV3-2); D not resolved. V was pared by 4 bases and J by 4 bases, with 13 bases between. Germline V gene sequence: CDR1 LGHDT, CDR2 YNNKEL (reference sequence). This CDR3 has 15 residues. The CDR3 loop is CASSRFRRSTGELFF. The CDR3 nucleotides are TGTGCCAGCAGCCGTTTCCGTCGTAGCACCGGGGAGCTGTTTTTT.

V usage is TRBV12-3 or TRBV12-4 and J usage is TRBJ1-2, with D unclear. The CDR3 sequence is 11 residues long. The ends were cut back, 8 bases at V and 3 bases at J, with 7 bases in the middle. The CDR3 nucleotides are TGTGCCAGCTCCCCGGACTATGGCTACACCTTC. Translation gives CASSPDYGYTF.

The rearrangement uses TRBV7-9 and TRBJ1-2; tentatively, D is TRBD1 (6 bases). This CDR3 has 12 amino acids. Deletions cut 7 bases from V and 6 bases from J, with 12 bases between. Germline CDR1 and CDR2: SEHNR and FQNEAQ (reference sequence). The CDR3: CASNRELNGYTF. CDR3 nucleotide sequence: TGTGCCAGCAACAGGGAGCTAAATGGCTACACCTTC.

V usage is TRBV28 and J usage is TRBJ2-2, with D uncertain. Germline V gives CDR1 MDHEN, CDR2 SYDVKM. V lost 5 bases and J 7 bases, leaving 14 bases between the germline ends. The CDR3 is 14 residues long. The chain's CDR3 is CASSVQLEFGELFF. The CDR3 DNA is TGTGCCAGCAGTGTACAACTTGAGTTCGGGGAGCTGTTTTTT.

This chain joins TRBV18 and TRBJ1-3, with a weak D call TRBD1 (5 bases). The V end lost 5 bases, the J end lost 1 base, and 9 bases lay between the germline ends. Germline V gives CDR1 KGHSH, CDR2 LQKENI. This CDR3 is 14 amino acids long. CDR3 sequence: CASSSGSSGNTIYF. DNA for the CDR3: TGTGCCAGCTCATCAGGGAGTTCTGGAAACACCATATATTTT.

V and J are TRBV6-2 or TRBV6-3 and TRBJ1-2; TRBD1 agrees at 7 bases. The CDR3 is 14 amino acids. Germline V gene data show CDR1 as MNHEY and CDR2 as SVGEGT. Germline trimming cut 2 bases from V and 8 bases from J; bases unmatched to any gene: 8. CDR3 sequence (DNA): TGTGCCAGCAGTTACCGGACAGGACCGCGCGGCTACACCTTC. The encoded protein is CASSYRTGPRGYTF.

The chain is built from TRBV7-2 and TRBJ2-1, with D hard to call. Trimming left V 6 bases short and J 7 bases short, with 13 bases between. The CDR3 runs 13 residues. Germline V gene data show CDR1 as SGHTA and CDR2 as FQGNSA. This chain's CDR3 is CASSSQGSNEQFF. The CDR3 coding sequence is TGTGCCAGCAGTTCACAAGGCAGTAATGAGCAGTTCTTC.

The chain employs TRBV30 and TRBJ2-1; 7 bases align to TRBD2. This CDR3 contains 12 residues. The V gene end was trimmed by 4 bases and the J gene end by 9 bases; junction bases not matched to a gene: 6. The germline V gene has CDR1 GTSNPN and CDR2 SVGIG (reference sequence). CDR3 sequence reads: CAWIEAGLEQFF. CDR3 bases: TGTGCCTGGATCGAAGCGGGACTTGAGCAGTTCTTC.

The V and J genes are TRBV24-1 and TRBJ2-7; 10 nucleotides match TRBD2. V shed 1 base, J shed 5 bases, and the junction held 7 bases outside the gene matches. CDR3 length equals 16 residues. Germline-derived CDR1 and CDR2 are KGHDR and SFDVKD. The CDR3 here is CATSDFSSGRMDEQYF. The DNA for the CDR3 is TGTGCCACCAGTGATTTCTCTAGCGGGAGAATGGACGAGCAGTACTTC.

V and J are TRBV6-5 and TRBJ2-7; D gene unclear. This CDR3 contains 12 residues. Germline CDR1 and CDR2: MNHEY and SVGAGI. V lost 10 bases, J lost 3 bases, and 13 bases lay in between. CDR3 region: CATASVFYEQYF. CDR3 nucleotide sequence: TGTGCCACGGCGAGCGTATTCTACGAGCAGTACTTC.

The chain couples TRBV5-1 to TRBJ1-1; D is uncertain. The V gene lost 5 bases and the J gene lost 0 bases, with 14 bases spanning the gap. The CDR3 has 15 residues. Per germline, CDR1 SGHRS and CDR2 YFSETQ. The CDR3 reads CASRFTTELNTEAFF. In DNA form, the CDR3 reads TGCGCCAGCAGATTTACTACAGAATTGAACACTGAAGCTTTCTTT.

V is TRBV19 and J is TRBJ2-7; 9 nucleotides match TRBD2. In germline, CDR1 is LNHDA, CDR2 SQIVND (reference sequence). V lost 8 bases and J lost 0; bases outside the gene matches: 8. This CDR3 has 15 amino acids. CDR3 DNA: TGTGCCAGTCAAATGACTAGCGGATACTCCTACGAGCAGTACTTC. Protein: CASQMTSGYSYEQYF.

This clone has just one count. The rearrangement links TRBV19 to TRBJ2-3; 8 positions agree with TRBD2. The J segment lost 2 bases and the V segment lost 7 bases, leaving 5 bases of the junction unmatched. Germline CDR1 LNHDA, CDR2 SQIVND (reference sequence). The CDR3 length is 14 residues. The CDR3 protein is CASKSGSITDTQYF. The CDR3 DNA reads TGTGCCAGTAAGAGCGGGAGTATCACAGATACGCAGTATTTT.

There are a few counts of this clone. The rearrangement joins TRBV24-1 to TRBJ1-5, with D possibly TRBD1 on 6 matching bases. The ends were cut back, 4 bases at V and 2 bases at J, with 20 bases in the middle. This CDR3 contains 18 residues. The V gene's germline CDR1 is KGHDR and CDR2 SFDVKD. The CDR3 reads CATSDPRDGRTGNQPQHF. The CDR3 nucleotides are TGTGCCACCAGTGACCCCCGGGATGGTAGGACAGGCAATCAGCCCCAGCATTTT.

This chain joins TRBV5-4 and TRBJ1-6; 7 bases are a match to TRBD1. The CDR3 extends over 14 amino acids. In germline, CDR1 is SGHNT, CDR2 YYREEE (reference sequence). Trimming cost V 2 bases and J 6 bases; bases outside gene matches: 2. In DNA, the CDR3 is TGTGCCAGCAGCTTTTACAGGGGTAATTCACCCCTCCACTTT. Translation: CASSFYRGNSPLHF. The full variable domain, in which reference TRBV5-4 and TRBJ1-6 provide the parts outside the CDR3, is ETGVTQSPTHLIKTRGQQVTLRCSSQSGHNTVSWYQQALGQGPQFIFQYYREEENGRGNFPPRFSGLQFPNYSSELNVNALELDDSALYLCASSFYRGNSPLHFGNGTRLTVT.

This chain connects TRBV3-1 (or the pseudogene TRBV3-2) to TRBJ1-4; D not resolved. This CDR3 contains 14 residues. Germline CDR1 LGHDT, CDR2 YNNKEL (reference sequence). The V and J ends lost 4 bases and 5 bases respectively, with 11 bases between them. The CDR3 coding sequence is TGTGCCAGCAGCCGCGGTTTCGGGAATGAAAAACTGTTTTTT. Translated, it gives CASSRGFGNEKLFF.

This clone was observed once. This sequence joins TRBV11-2 and TRBJ2-1; 11 bases fit TRBD2. The CDR3 extends over 17 amino acids. In germline, CDR1 is SGHAT, CDR2 FQNNGV. The junction had 14 bases not matched to a gene; V was cut back by 4 bases and J by 9 bases. The CDR3 protein is CASSSTLAGGTTGEQFF. In DNA, the CDR3 is TGTGCCAGCAGCTCGACGTTAGCGGGAGGGACCACTGGTGAGCAGTTCTTC.

CDR3 sequence (DNA): TGTGCCAGCAGTTTAAGGTGGTGGAGTTCAGAGACCCAGTACTTC. It yields the protein CASSLRWWSSETQYF. The chain couples TRBV28 to TRBJ2-5, with D unresolved. The CDR3 runs to 15 residues. Looked up from germline, CDR1 is MDHEN and CDR2 is SYDVKM. Trimming removed 2 bases from V and 4 bases from J, with 14 bases in between. Full variable domain (missing parts from reference TRBV28 and TRBJ2-5): DVKVTQSSRYLVKRTGEKVFLECVQDMDHENMFWYRQDPGLGLRLIYFSYDVKMKEKGDIPEGYSVSREKKERFSLILESASTNQTSMYLCASSLRWWSSETQYFGPGTRLLVL.

The V call is TRBV5-8, the J call TRBJ2-1; 7 bases fit TRBD1. The CDR3 runs 12 residues. V shed 5 bases, J shed 4 bases, and the junction held 0 bases outside the gene matches. From germline, CDR1 is SGHTS and CDR2 YDEGEE. The CDR3, as DNA: TGTGCCAGCAGGACAGGGTACAATGAGCAGTTCTTC. This translates into CASRTGYNEQFF.

This rearrangement joins TRBV28 to TRBJ1-5, with D perhaps matching TRBD1 (6 bases). The ends were cut back, 4 bases at V and 2 bases at J, with 15 bases in the middle. This CDR3 has 16 residues. Germline-derived CDR1 and CDR2 are MDHEN and SYDVKM. This CDR3 reads CASSSTGNVGNQPQHF. CDR3 bases: TGTGCCAGCAGTTCCACAGGGAATGTCGGCAATCAGCCCCAGCATTTT.

This sequence joins TRBV7-5 and TRBJ1-1. TRBV7-5 is annotated as a pseudogene. This CDR3 has 17 amino acids. CDR3 nucleotide sequence: TGTGCCAGAAGCTTGCGGGGCCGGATTAAGGGAGACACTGAAGCTTTCTTT. It translates to CARSLRGRIKGDTEAFF.

The rearrangement joins TRBV9 to TRBJ2-7; no reliable D call. This CDR3 has 16 amino acids. V lost 0 bases and J 5 bases, leaving 18 bases between the germline ends. Germline assignment: CDR1 SGDLS and CDR2 YYNGEE. CDR3 residues: CASSVDARHDQDEQYF. CDR3 in DNA: TGTGCCAGCAGCGTAGACGCGCGGCATGATCAGGACGAGCAGTACTTC.